The entry below gives a single T cell receptor beta chain sequence along with its context. CD8+ and CD4+ T cells circulating in blood were sequenced for TCR beta. Those who served as multiple sclerosis controls were treatment-naive patients with stable or active relapsing-remitting disease. TEMRA cells were enriched by FACS, while CD8+ and CD4+ T cells were obtained through a negative isolation that was performed magnetically. The data derive from a study of CD8 T cells in Susac syndrome. Reverse transcription of 0.5 to 1 ug RNA was performed with random hexamers. An immunoSEQ multiplex PCR amplified TCR beta CDR3 over 54 Vbeta and 13 Jbeta. In TCRdb, the immunoSEQ multiplex PCR reads were re-called with MiXCR into one record per CDR3 protein. The table records approximately 180,000 distinct CDR3 sequences, approximately 93% of them present only once. V was clipped by 6 bases and J by 7 bases, with 12 bases between them. Germline lookup yields CDR1 MNHEY and CDR2 SMNVEV (reference sequence). The CDR3 totals 12 residues.

The sample consisted of CD4+ T cells from PBMCs. The chain couples TRBV27 to TRBJ1-2; maybe TRBD1 (6 bases). This receptor was obtained from a human donor with multiple sclerosis. CDR3 amino acids: CASSREGVGYTF. CDR3 sequence (DNA): TGTGCCAGCAGCCGTGAGGGGGTTGGCTACACCTTC.